These T cell receptor beta chains were read from a single sample in a study of control samples from healthy donors and cancer patients. Clones were sequenced by immunoSEQ multiplex PCR, and TCRdb holds only the in-frame ones, with some missing. The repertoire holds some 95,000 clones, with about 80% as singletons. Material for sequencing was blood. All receptors derive from a woman younger than 45 in good health. The CDR3 runs from the conserved cysteine through the conserved F or W. A D gene is named only where the DNA matches it firmly. Rows may omit the clone size; those that give it use once, few, many or a size class.

V	length	J	D	size	CDR3	DNA
TRBV5-1	14	TRBJ1-1	TRBD1	-	CASQTQGVNTEAFF	TGCGCCAGTCAAACTCAGGGGGTGAACACTGAAGCTTTCTTT
TRBV7-2	13	TRBJ2-7	-	-	CASSRTGAYEQYF	TGTGCCAGCAGCCGCACCGGGGCCTACGAGCAGTACTTC
TRBV10-1	14	TRBJ2-2	-	-	CASPPGRGTGELFF	TGCGCCAGCCCCCCGGGGCGCGGCACCGGGGAGCTGTTTTTT
TRBV6-6	13	TRBJ2-5	-	-	CASRGVSQETQYF	TGTGCCAGCAGGGGGGTTTCCCAGGAGACCCAGTACTTC
TRBV5-4	15	TRBJ1-1	-	-	CASSLATRVDTEAFF	TGTGCCAGCAGCTTGGCGACCCGAGTCGACACTGAAGCTTTCTTT
TRBV29-1	12	TRBJ1-2	-	-	CSTTDSGYGYTF	TGCAGTACCACAGATTCCGGTTATGGCTACACCTTC
TRBV6-1	14	TRBJ1-1	-	-	CASSEGGEVTEAFF	TGTGCCAGCAGTGAAGGTGGGGAGGTCACTGAAGCTTTCTTT
TRBV28	12	TRBJ1-2	-	-	CASSLQIYGYTF	TGTGCCAGCAGTTTACAGATCTATGGCTACACCTTC
TRBV21-1	13	TRBJ2-7	-	-	CASRGRRRYEQYF	TGTGCCAGTAGGGGTCGCCGTAGGTACGAGCAGTACTTC
TRBV7-2	15	TRBJ2-1	-	-	CASSLAGSGASNPFF	TGTGCCAGCAGCTTAGCTGGTTCCGGGGCCTCTAATCCGTTCTTC
TRBV5-6	16	TRBJ2-3	-	-	CASSIPQGTSTDTQYF	TGTGCCAGCAGCATCCCCCAGGGAACTAGCACAGATACGCAGTATTTT
TRBV6-5	12	TRBJ1-1	-	-	CASRGQNTEAFF	TGTGCCAGCAGGGGACAGAACACTGAAGCTTTCTTT
TRBV15	15	TRBJ2-6	-	-	CATSGTGTGANVLTF	TGTGCCACCAGCGGTACAGGGACCGGGGCCAACGTCCTGACTTTC
TRBV19	12	TRBJ1-1	-	once	CASSIDGGSAFF	TGTGCCAGTAGTATAGATGGAGGGTCGGCTTTCTTT
TRBV23-1	16	TRBJ2-7	TRBD2	-	CASSGGGRGTSYEQYF	TGCGCCAGCAGTGGGGGAGGGCGGGGGACCTCCTACGAGCAGTACTTC
TRBV9	15	TRBJ1-1	-	-	CASSVDWGWDTEAFF	TGTGCCAGCAGCGTAGATTGGGGGTGGGACACTGAAGCTTTCTTT
TRBV19	15	TRBJ1-1	TRBD1	-	CATKPQGGRNTEAFF	TGTGCCACGAAACCTCAGGGGGGGAGGAACACTGAAGCTTTCTTT
TRBV9	16	TRBJ2-2	-	-	CASSFHRDRGTGELFF	TGTGCCAGCAGCTTTCACAGGGACCGTGGCACCGGGGAGCTGTTTTTT
TRBV5-4	19	TRBJ2-5	-	-	CASSDPDDQTGRYQETQYF	TGTGCCAGCAGTGACCCCGACGACCAAACGGGACGGTACCAAGAGACCCAGTACTTC
TRBV2	11	TRBJ2-7	-	-	CASSAEYEQYF	TGTGCCAGCAGTGCGGAGTACGAGCAGTACTTC
TRBV4-2	16	TRBJ1-2	-	-	CASSQAVGRTNYGYTF	TGTGCCAGCAGCCAAGCTGTGGGACGGACAAACTATGGCTACACCTTC
TRBV18	15	TRBJ1-2	TRBD1	-	CASSPTGGADYGYTF	TGTGCCAGCTCACCTACAGGGGGCGCTGACTATGGCTACACCTTC
TRBV7-2	15	TRBJ2-3	-	-	CASSLAGKRTDTQYF	TGTGCCAGCAGCTTAGCGGGCAAACGCACAGATACGCAGTATTTT
TRBV18	15	TRBJ1-5	-	-	CASSPRQLSNQPQHF	TGTGCCAGCTCACCACGACAACTTAGCAATCAGCCCCAGCATTTT
TRBV7-2	16	TRBJ2-7	TRBD2	-	CASSFLAGGPGYEQYF	TGTGCCAGCAGCTTCCTAGCGGGGGGGCCGGGCTACGAGCAGTACTTC
TRBV18	15	TRBJ1-6	TRBD1	-	CASSPRQGQNSPLHF	TGTGCCAGCTCACCGCGACAGGGGCAGAATTCACCCCTCCACTTT
TRBV6-1	14	TRBJ1-1	-	-	CASSEPGRQQNAFF	TGTGCCAGCAGTGAACCGGGACGGCAACAGAACGCTTTCTTT
TRBV6-2/TRBV6-3	17	TRBJ2-1	TRBD2	-	CASSYRGLAGEYNEQFF	TGTGCCAGCAGTTACCGGGGGCTAGCGGGGGAATACAATGAGCAGTTCTTC
TRBV5-1	14	TRBJ1-5	TRBD1	-	CASSETGGNQPQHF	TGCGCCAGCAGCGAGACAGGGGGGAATCAGCCCCAGCATTTT
TRBV6-5	14	TRBJ1-2	TRBD1	-	CASSRGQGNYGYTF	TGTGCCAGCAGTCGGGGACAGGGCAACTATGGCTACACCTTC
TRBV4-1	14	TRBJ2-7	-	-	CASSRGGLSDEQYF	TGCGCCAGCAGCCGAGGGGGTCTCAGCGACGAGCAGTACTTC
TRBV9	15	TRBJ1-2	TRBD1	few	CASSVAGDSIYGYTF	TGTGCCAGCAGCGTAGCTGGGGACAGCATCTATGGCTACACCTTC
TRBV11-2	13	TRBJ1-4	-	-	CASSSRSDEKLFF	TGTGCCAGCAGCTCAAGAAGCGATGAAAAACTGTTTTTT
TRBV4-1	13	TRBJ1-2	TRBD1	-	CASSLGTGWGYTF	TGCGCCAGCAGCCTCGGGACAGGGTGGGGCTACACCTTC
TRBV19	12	TRBJ2-5	-	-	CASNKGYETQYF	TGTGCCAGTAACAAGGGGTACGAGACCCAGTACTTC
TRBV6-6	12	TRBJ2-7	-	-	CASSHVSYEQYF	TGTGCCAGCAGCCACGTGTCCTACGAGCAGTACTTC
TRBV30	15	TRBJ1-4	-	few	CAWSVRRQGGVKLFF	TGTGCCTGGAGTGTACGTCGGCAGGGAGGAGTAAAACTGTTTTTT
TRBV5-4	15	TRBJ1-1	-	-	CASSFGGARDTEAFF	TGTGCCAGCAGCTTTGGGGGCGCGAGGGACACTGAAGCTTTCTTT
TRBV29-1	13	TRBJ2-5	TRBD2	few	CSVGEGLMETQYF	TGCAGCGTTGGGGAGGGATTGATGGAGACCCAGTACTTC
TRBV6-1	14	TRBJ2-1	-	-	CASSETGIRGEQFF	TGTGCCAGCAGTGAGACGGGGATTAGGGGTGAGCAGTTCTTC
TRBV5-1	15	TRBJ2-4	-	-	CASSLKDGAKNIQYF	TGCGCCAGCAGCTTGAAGGATGGGGCCAAAAACATTCAGTACTTC
TRBV30	16	TRBJ1-3	TRBD1	-	CAWSVKTGIAGNTIYF	TGTGCCTGGAGTGTTAAGACAGGGATTGCTGGAAACACCATATATTTT
TRBV4-2	13	TRBJ1-5	-	few	CASSQGSSKPQHF	TGTGCCAGCAGCCAAGGGTCGAGTAAGCCCCAGCATTTT
TRBV23-1	11	TRBJ1-2	-	few	CASSRGSGYTF	TGCGCCAGCTCCAGGGGTTCTGGCTACACCTTC
TRBV6-2/TRBV6-3	11	TRBJ1-1	-	-	CASSSSTEAFF	TGTGCCAGCAGTTCGAGCACTGAAGCTTTCTTT